These 23 T cell receptor beta chains were all obtained from the same sample, sequenced in a study of CD8+ T cells in alopecia areata. Extraction and reverse transcription of RNA yielded cDNA as the sequencing template. Only in-frame clones appear in the TCRdb table, and some are missing; sequencing was by immunoSEQ multiplex PCR. In the table there are around 270,000 clones, roughly 60% of which are singletons. Regarding treatment: oral pan-JAK inhibitor, 5-10 mg twice daily. The sample consisted of CD4+ T cells sorted from blood, taken at week 24, from a patient treated with tofacitinib. All receptors come from a human donor with alopecia areata.

This chain joins TRBV5-1 and TRBJ2-3; the D is unclear. Between the trimmed V and J ends, which lost 0 bases and 0 bases, there was a span of 8 bases. Germline CDR1 and CDR2: SGHRS and YFSETQ. The CDR3 contains 15 residues. This chain's CDR3 is CASSLGVLSTDTQYF. DNA of the CDR3: TGCGCCAGCAGCTTGGGAGTCCTCAGCACAGATACGCAGTATTTT.

The J gene is TRBJ2-5, the V gene TRBV6-1; no firm D call. V was shortened by 7 bases and J by 1 base, with 10 bases between the two germline ends. The CDR3 spans 13 residues. Per the germline V gene, CDR1 is MNHNS and CDR2 is SASEGT. CDR3 residues: CASMSRTQETQYF. Here the CDR3 DNA reads TGTGCCAGCATGTCACGCACCCAAGAGACCCAGTACTTC.

The count of this clone is one. In DNA, the CDR3 is TGTGCCTCCTTTTCGGGGGGCGGCTACACCTTC. Its protein product is CASFSGGGYTF. The V call is TRBV28, the J call TRBJ1-2, with TRBD1 as a possible D gene (6 bases). V shed 11 bases and J shed 8 bases, with 15 bases lying between them. This CDR3 has 11 residues. Looked up from germline, CDR1 is MDHEN and CDR2 is SYDVKM.

The rearrangement links TRBV27 to TRBJ1-1; a weak D match, TRBD1 (5 bases). Trimming removed 5 bases at V and 3 bases at J, with 16 bases between. The length of the CDR3 is 15 residues. The germline CDR1 and CDR2 sequences are MNHEY and SMNVEV (reference sequence). The DNA for the CDR3 is TGTGCCAGCAGTACCCGTCGGCAGGGATACACTGAAGCTTTCTTT. It codes for CASSTRRQGYTEAFF.

This chain joins TRBV30 and TRBJ1-5; 7 nucleotides agree with TRBD1. J was trimmed by 2 bases and V by 0 bases; bases with no gene match: 10. This CDR3 contains 17 residues. Germline CDR1 reads GTSNPN; CDR2 reads SVGIG (reference sequence). The DNA of the CDR3 is TGTGCCTGGAGTGTATCCCCCAGGGGGATTGGCAATCAGCCCCAGCATTTT. This translates into CAWSVSPRGIGNQPQHF. Variable domain in full (rest from reference TRBV30 and TRBJ1-5): SQTIHQWPATLVQPVGSPLSLECTVEGTSNPNLYWYRQAAGRGLQLLFYSVGIGQISSEVPQNLSASRPQDRQFILSSKKLLLSDSGFYLCAWSVSPRGIGNQPQHFGDGTRLSIL.

V and J are TRBV25-1 and TRBJ1-2; 7 bases line up with TRBD1. The CDR3 runs to 11 residues. The junction had 1 base not matched to a gene; V was cut back by 8 bases and J by 4 bases. The V gene's germline CDR1 is MGHDK and CDR2 SYGVNS. The CDR3 DNA is TGTGCCAGCCAGGGGGGCTATGGCTACACCTTC. It codes for CASQGGYGYTF.

Only a few counts were recorded for this clone. The rearrangement uses TRBV5-1 and TRBJ2-7; D possibly corresponds to TRBD1 (5 bases). Deletions cut 3 bases from V and 4 bases from J, with 14 bases between. This CDR3 spans 14 amino acids. Germline-derived CDR1 and CDR2 are SGHRS and YFSETQ. The CDR3 region is CASSSVAGQYEQYF. CDR3 bases: TGCGCCAGCAGCTCAGTAGCAGGGCAGTACGAGCAGTACTTC.

V gene TRBV5-1 combines with J gene TRBJ2-7; no clear D gene. The length of the CDR3 is 14 residues. The germline gives CDR1 SGHRS, CDR2 YFSETQ. V was trimmed by 0 bases and J by 3 bases, leaving 10 bases between them. The CDR3 reads CASSLDYRYYEQYF. CDR3 in DNA: TGCGCCAGCAGCTTGGATTACAGATACTACGAGCAGTACTTC. The full variable domain, its missing parts supplied by reference TRBV5-1 and TRBJ2-7, is KAGVTQTPRYLIKTRGQQVTLSCSPISGHRSVSWYQQTPGQGLQFLFEYFSETQRNKGNFPGRFSGRQFSNSRSEMNVSTLELGDSALYLCASSLDYRYYEQYFGPGTRLTVT.

The rearrangement uses TRBV27 and TRBJ1-4, with 9 nucleotides matching TRBD1. Per the germline V gene, CDR1 is MNHEY and CDR2 is SMNVEV (reference sequence). The junction had 11 bases not matched to a gene; V was cut back by 6 bases and J by 3 bases. The CDR3 runs to 17 residues. In DNA, the CDR3 is TGTGCCAGCAGCCTCGGACAGGGGTCTACCGCTAATGAAAAACTGTTTTTT. Its translation is CASSLGQGSTANEKLFF. Complete variable domain (other parts from reference TRBV27 and TRBJ1-4): EAQVTQNPRYLITVTGKKLTVTCSQNMNHEYMSWYRQDPGLGLRQIYYSMNVEVTDKGDVPEGYKVSRKEKRNFPLILESPSPNQTSLYFCASSLGQGSTANEKLFFGSGTQLSVL.

The chain is built from TRBV19 and TRBJ2-3; a weak D match, TRBD1 (5 bases). The CDR3 has 13 residues. The germline V and J ends were trimmed by 5 bases and 2 bases, with 8 bases remaining between them. The V gene's germline CDR1 is LNHDA and CDR2 SQIVND (reference sequence). This chain's CDR3 is CASSHRNTDTQYF. The CDR3 bases are TGTGCCAGTAGTCACAGGAACACAGATACGCAGTATTTT.

J is TRBJ2-7 and V is TRBV28, with a tentative D call TRBD2 (6 bases). Germline V gene lookup returns CDR1 MDHEN and CDR2 SYDVKM. CDR3 length: 12 residues. V lost 11 bases to trimming and J lost 6 bases, with 17 bases between them. CDR3 residues: CASQRGIGEQYF. CDR3 DNA: TGTGCCTCCCAACGGGGGATAGGCGAGCAGTACTTC.

This clone was seen only once. This chain links TRBV19 with TRBJ2-5; D call uncertain. Germline assignment: CDR1 LNHDA and CDR2 SQIVND (reference sequence). Trimming took off 5 bases at V and 5 bases at J, with 12 bases between the two ends. The CDR3 totals 13 residues. The CDR3 loop is CASSLQFRETQYF. For the CDR3, the DNA is TGTGCCAGTAGTCTACAATTCAGGGAGACCCAGTACTTC.

In this sample, this clone turned up a few times. The V gene is TRBV29-1, the J gene TRBJ2-7, with a weak D call TRBD2 (5 bases). Per the germline V gene, CDR1 is SQVTM and CDR2 is ANQGSEA. There are 13 residues in the CDR3. Between the trimmed V and J ends, which lost 7 bases and 8 bases, there was a span of 21 bases. CDR3 DNA sequence: TGCAGCGCTACCTCCGGACTGGCCGAAAAGCAGTACTTC. Its translation is CSATSGLAEKQYF.

This clone was observed a few times. This chain connects TRBV10-3 to TRBJ2-1, with TRBD2 identical over 15 bases. CDR3 length: 16 residues. The germline gives CDR1 ENHRY, CDR2 SYGVKD. With V trimmed by 4 bases and J by 6 bases, 4 bases remained unmatched. The CDR3 nucleotides are TGTGCCATCAGTGGGACTAGCGGGGGGGCTACCAATGAGCAGTTCTTC. This codes for CAISGTSGGATNEQFF.

This rearrangement joins TRBV19 to TRBJ1-2, with 8 bases matching TRBD1. The CDR3 runs to 12 residues. The ends lost 6 bases at V and 8 bases at J; junction bases unmatched: 5. The germline V gene encodes CDR1 LNHDA and CDR2 SQIVND (reference sequence). DNA for the CDR3: TGTGCCAGTAGCGACAGGGACAGGGGCTACACCTTC. Translating it yields CASSDRDRGYTF.

This rearrangement joins TRBV7-2 to TRBJ1-2; 7 bases line up with TRBD1. Germline V gene data show CDR1 as SGHTA and CDR2 as FQGNSA. V gave up 5 bases and J gave up 0 bases; unmatched junction bases: 3. This CDR3 has 14 residues. The CDR3 nucleotides are TGTGCCAGCAGCGCGGGGACAGCTAACTATGGCTACACCTTC. It encodes CASSAGTANYGYTF.

The J gene is TRBJ2-5, the V gene TRBV14; D gene ambiguous. Trimming pared 8 bases from V and 2 bases from J, leaving 6 bases between. Per the germline V gene, CDR1 is SGHDN and CDR2 is FVKESK. This CDR3 contains 11 residues. Written as DNA, the CDR3 is TGTGCCAGCGGTCCTCAAGAGACCCAGTACTTC. This gives the protein CASGPQETQYF.

This chain joins TRBV7-9 and TRBJ1-1; TRBD1 is a possible D gene (6 bases). V gave up 3 bases and J gave up 3 bases, with 8 bases separating them. Per the germline V gene, CDR1 is SEHNR and CDR2 is FQNEAQ (reference sequence). The CDR3 loop spans 13 amino acids. The CDR3 nucleotides are TGTGCCAGCAGCTTCAGACAGGACACTGAAGCTTTCTTT. Its translation is CASSFRQDTEAFF.

In this sample, this clone turned up a few times. This chain connects TRBV2 to TRBJ2-5; TRBD2 might be the D (5 bases). Germline CDR1 SNHLY, CDR2 FYNNEI. Trimming removed 6 bases at V and 3 bases at J, with 11 bases between. This CDR3 has 13 residues. CDR3 nucleotide sequence: TGTGCCAGCAGCCCGTGGGGAGAAGAGACCCAGTACTTC. Translation gives CASSPWGEETQYF. Full variable domain (rest looked up from reference TRBV2 and TRBJ2-5): EPEVTQTPSHQVTQMGQEVILRCVPISNHLYFYWYRQILGQKVEFLVSFYNNEISEKSEIFDDQFSVERPDGSNFTLKIRSTKLEDSAMYFCASSPWGEETQYFGPGTRLLVL.

The chain recombines TRBV4-1 with TRBJ2-1; tentatively, D is TRBD1 (5 bases). The CDR3 runs 18 residues. Trimming took 0 bases from V and 5 from J, leaving 20 bases between them. CDR1 is MGHRA and CDR2 is YSYEKL in the germline V gene. CDR3 sequence: CASSQDYIRKGVNNEQFF. The CDR3 nucleotides read TGCGCCAGCAGCCAAGATTATATTCGGAAAGGGGTCAACAATGAGCAGTTCTTC.

Concerning this clone itself: The same CDR3 is also encoded by other DNA sequences in this sample. The chain has TRBV29-1 and TRBJ2-5, with TRBD2 as a possible D gene (6 bases). Germline V gene sequence: CDR1 SQVTM, CDR2 ANQGSEA. The CDR3 loop spans 12 amino acids. V lost 4 bases, J lost 2 bases, and 8 bases lay in between. The chain's CDR3 is CSVVGLQETQYF. DNA for the CDR3: TGCAGCGTTGTAGGACTACAAGAGACCCAGTACTTC.

The chain carries TRBV19 and TRBJ2-6, with D possibly being TRBD2 (6 bases). The V gene lost 4 bases and the J gene lost 2 bases, with 12 bases spanning the gap. Per the germline V gene, CDR1 is LNHDA and CDR2 is SQIVND (reference sequence). This CDR3 has 16 residues. The CDR3 nucleotides are TGTGCCAGTAGTACATCCGGGGGTCCTGGGGCCAACGTCCTGACTTTC. Encoded protein: CASSTSGGPGANVLTF.

This clone has only a few counts. The chain combines TRBV2 with TRBJ2-2, with TRBD1 identical over 7 bases. The germline V gene has CDR1 SNHLY and CDR2 FYNNEI. The CDR3 spans 15 residues. V was pared by 4 bases and J by 5 bases, with 7 bases of the junction left unmatched. For the CDR3, the DNA is TGTGCCAGCAGTGCTGACAGGGCAGGAACCGGGGAGCTGTTTTTT. It is translated as CASSADRAGTGELFF.